The 7 T cell receptor beta chains below were found in one sample sequenced in a study of cytomegalovirus exposure and HLA in healthy donors. The study ran its PCR with 60 Vbeta and 13 Jbeta primers. Produced via immunoSEQ multiplex PCR; TCRdb's table is partial and in-frame only. The profile shows about 200,000 clones, around four fifths of them singletons. The sequencing sample was made of PBMCs. The receptor set was obtained from a woman between 40 and 50 years old in good health and CMV-seronegative.

The J gene is TRBJ2-7, the V gene TRBV14, with TRBD2 matching over 8 bases. This CDR3 has 17 residues. Trimming at V came to 0 bases and at J to 3 bases, leaving 10 bases not matched to a gene. Per the germline V gene, CDR1 is SGHDN and CDR2 is FVKESK. This CDR3 reads CASSQEFGRAWDYEQYF. The CDR3 DNA sequence: TGTGCCAGCAGCCAAGAGTTCGGGAGGGCCTGGGACTACGAGCAGTACTTC.

This rearrangement joins TRBV6-1 to TRBJ2-1, with 9 positions matching TRBD2. The CDR3 consists of 17 residues. V shed 4 bases, J shed 1 base, and the junction held 8 bases outside the gene matches. Germline assignment: CDR1 MNHNS and CDR2 SASEGT. The CDR3 spells CASSVSLAGRSYNEQFF. CDR3 nucleotides: TGTGCCAGCAGTGTTTCGCTAGCGGGAAGGTCCTACAATGAGCAGTTCTTC.

This clone was seen more than once but under ten times. The chain couples TRBV13 to TRBJ1-2, with a weak D call TRBD1 (5 bases). CDR1 is PRHDT and CDR2 is FYEKMQ in the germline V gene (reference sequence). There are 17 residues in the CDR3. Between the trimmed V and J ends, which lost 4 bases and 8 bases, there was a span of 26 bases. CDR3 region: CASSSPVGPATQGGYTF. For the CDR3, the DNA is TGTGCCAGCAGCTCTCCTGTTGGGCCTGCGACCCAGGGCGGCTACACCTTC.

This sequence joins TRBV27 and TRBJ1-1; 8 nucleotides align to TRBD1. This CDR3 has 13 residues. V gave up 7 bases and J gave up 5 bases; unmatched junction bases: 6. Germline V gene lookup returns CDR1 MNHEY and CDR2 SMNVEV (reference sequence). Here the CDR3 DNA reads TGTGCCAGCACCAGGGGGCTAGGAACTGAAGCTTTCTTT. This translates into CASTRGLGTEAFF.

V is TRBV2 and J is TRBJ2-6; 9 positions agree with TRBD1. Germline V gene lookup returns CDR1 SNHLY and CDR2 FYNNEI. Germline trimming cut 6 bases from V and 1 base from J; bases unmatched to any gene: 4. The CDR3 has 16 amino acids. The CDR3 loop is CASRRDRVSGANVLTF. The CDR3 region has the DNA TGTGCCAGCAGGCGGGACAGGGTATCTGGGGCCAACGTCCTGACTTTC.

The chain couples TRBV6-5 to TRBJ2-5; 9 positions match TRBD2. Germline CDR1 reads MNHEY; CDR2 reads SVGAGI. V shed 6 bases and J 5 bases; nucleotides not matched to a gene: 4. The CDR3 has 13 amino acids. Here the CDR3 DNA reads TGTGCCAGCAGGCGGGAGGGCCGCGAGACCCAGTACTTC. Translating it yields CASRREGRETQYF.

The V call is TRBV5-1, the J call TRBJ2-2, with no clear D. The CDR3 runs 15 residues. V was shortened by 2 bases and J by 3 bases, with 11 bases between the two germline ends. Germline CDR1 and CDR2: SGHRS and YFSETQ. The CDR3 DNA follows: TGCGCCAGCAGCTTATCAGGTCCAGACACCGGGGAGCTGTTTTTT. Protein sequence: CASSLSGPDTGELFF. Full variable domain (remainder filled in from reference TRBV5-1 and TRBJ2-2): KAGVTQTPRYLIKTRGQQVTLSCSPISGHRSVSWYQQTPGQGLQFLFEYFSETQRNKGNFPGRFSGRQFSNSRSEMNVSTLELGDSALYLCASSLSGPDTGELFFGEGSRLTVL.